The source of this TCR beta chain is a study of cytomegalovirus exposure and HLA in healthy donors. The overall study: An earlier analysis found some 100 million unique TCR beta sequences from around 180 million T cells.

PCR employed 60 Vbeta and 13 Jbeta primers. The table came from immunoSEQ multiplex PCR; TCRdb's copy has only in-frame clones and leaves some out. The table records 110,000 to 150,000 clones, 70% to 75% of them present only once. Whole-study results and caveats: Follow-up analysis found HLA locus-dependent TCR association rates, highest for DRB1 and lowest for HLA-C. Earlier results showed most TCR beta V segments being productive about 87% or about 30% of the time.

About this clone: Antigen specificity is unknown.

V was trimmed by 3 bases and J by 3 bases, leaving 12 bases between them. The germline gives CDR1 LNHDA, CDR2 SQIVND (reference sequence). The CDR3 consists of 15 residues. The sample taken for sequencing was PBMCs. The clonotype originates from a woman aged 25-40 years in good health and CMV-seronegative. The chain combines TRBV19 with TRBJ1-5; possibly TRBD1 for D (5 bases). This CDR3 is CASSMGRQHNQPQHF. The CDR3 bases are TGTGCCAGTAGTATGGGAAGACAGCACAATCAGCCCCAGCATTTT.